This entry lists 13 T cell receptor beta chains sequenced from one sample in a study of Ad26.COV2.S vaccination and SARS-CoV-2 variants. Clones were sequenced by immunoSEQ multiplex PCR, and TCRdb holds only the in-frame ones, with some missing. The table has over 250,000 clones, about 90% seen once. Documented treatment: around 19 received Ad26.COV2.S at low or high dose, single or two shots; several received placebo; per-sample allocation not given. Material that was analyzed had been drawn on day 63 after the first vaccine or placebo injection. The sequenced sample was peripheral blood, obtained in a trial of Ad26.COV2.S vaccine versus placebo. The origin of the receptors is a person between 18 and 60 years old who received the Ad26.COV2.S COVID-19 vaccine or a placebo.

Comment on this clone: Other DNA sequences in the sample encode the same CDR3. The V and J genes are TRBV7-2 and TRBJ2-7; D uncertain. Germline V gene data show CDR1 as SGHTA and CDR2 as FQGNSA. Deletions cut 0 bases from V and 1 base from J, with 7 bases between. The CDR3 totals 14 residues. CDR3 sequence (DNA): TGTGCCAGCAGCTTAGCCCTATTTTCCTACGAGCAGTACTTC. It encodes CASSLALFSYEQYF.

The V and J genes are TRBV18 and TRBJ2-6; tentative D call: TRBD1 (6 bases). The germline CDR1 and CDR2 sequences are KGHSH and LQKENI. Trimming removed 3 bases from V and 0 bases from J, with 15 bases in between. CDR3 length equals 18 residues. CDR3 loop: CASSPQGTLPSGANVLTF. CDR3 nucleotides: TGTGCCAGCTCACCGCAGGGGACCCTACCCTCTGGGGCCAACGTCCTGACTTTC.

This clone has only one observation. Here the CDR3 DNA reads TGCGCCAGCAGCTTGACCACGGGAGGACCCGGCGGGCAGTTCTTC. Its translation is CASSLTTGGPGGQFF. This chain links TRBV5-1 with TRBJ2-1; 7 bases align to TRBD2. The junction had 13 bases not matched to a gene; V was cut back by 1 base and J by 12 bases. Germline V gene data show CDR1 as SGHRS and CDR2 as YFSETQ. This CDR3 has 15 amino acids. The full variable domain, with the rest looked up from reference TRBV5-1 and TRBJ2-1, is KAGVTQTPRYLIKTRGQQVTLSCSPISGHRSVSWYQQTPGQGLQFLFEYFSETQRNKGNFPGRFSGRQFSNSRSEMNVSTLELGDSALYLCASSLTTGGPGGQFFGPGTRLTVL.

This clone occurred a few times. The CDR3 protein is CSASPGRNTEAFF. As DNA, the CDR3 is TGCAGCGCCTCGCCGGGGAGGAACACTGAAGCTTTCTTT. The chain joins TRBV29-1 to TRBJ1-1, with unresolved D. CDR1 and CDR2 (germline): SQVTM, ANQGSEA. This CDR3 spans 13 amino acids. The V end lost 7 bases, the J end lost 1 base, and 13 bases lay between the germline ends.

Here the CDR3 DNA reads TGTGCCAGCAGACTTAGCGGGATTTACGAGCAGTACTTC. It encodes CASRLSGIYEQYF. The chain combines TRBV28 with TRBJ2-7, with 8 bases matching TRBD2. Germline V gene sequence: CDR1 MDHEN, CDR2 SYDVKM. The V gene end was trimmed by 6 bases and the J gene end by 4 bases; junction bases not matched to a gene: 5. CDR3 length: 13 residues.

The CDR3 nucleotides read TGTGCCAGCAGTTTACAGGGGGGCGCATACGAGCAGTACTTC. It specifies CASSLQGGAYEQYF. The chain links TRBV28 to TRBJ2-7; perhaps TRBD1 as D (7 bases). V was clipped by 2 bases and J by 4 bases, with 12 bases between them. In germline, CDR1 is MDHEN, CDR2 SYDVKM. The CDR3 is 14 amino acids. Supplemented by reference TRBV28 and TRBJ2-7, the full variable domain reads DVKVTQSSRYLVKRTGEKVFLECVQDMDHENMFWYRQDPGLGLRLIYFSYDVKMKEKGDIPEGYSVSREKKERFSLILESASTNQTSMYLCASSLQGGAYEQYFGPGTRLTVT.

The chain has TRBV7-8 and TRBJ1-1, with TRBD1 as a possible D gene (5 bases). Trimming removed 8 bases from V and 3 bases from J, with 16 bases in between. The CDR3 has 14 residues. Germline CDR1 SGHVS, CDR2 FQNEAQ. CDR3 DNA: TGTGCCAGCGTCCCGGGACTCTATGACACTGAAGCTTTCTTT. This codes for CASVPGLYDTEAFF. Together with reference TRBV7-8 and TRBJ1-1, the CDR3 gives the full variable domain: GAGVSQSPRYKVAKRGQDVALRCDPISGHVSLFWYQQALGQGPEFLTYFQNEAQLDKSGLPSDRFFAERPEGSVSTLKIQRTQQEDSAVYLCASVPGLYDTEAFFGQGTRLTVV.

This clone has only a few counts. V and J are TRBV30 and TRBJ1-2; tentatively, D is TRBD1 (6 bases). The germline V gene has CDR1 GTSNPN and CDR2 SVGIG (reference sequence). This CDR3 contains 15 residues. The V gene lost 2 bases and the J gene lost 8 bases, with 21 bases spanning the gap. The CDR3 sequence: CAWSFGTGRGGGYTF. The CDR3 region has the DNA TGTGCCTGGAGTTTTGGTACAGGGCGGGGTGGCGGCTACACCTTC. Combining the CDR3 with reference TRBV30 and TRBJ1-2 gives the whole variable domain SQTIHQWPATLVQPVGSPLSLECTVEGTSNPNLYWYRQAAGRGLQLLFYSVGIGQISSEVPQNLSASRPQDRQFILSSKKLLLSDSGFYLCAWSFGTGRGGGYTFGSGTRLTVV.

As to this clone: The sample holds other DNA sequences that translate to the same CDR3. V usage is TRBV6-5 and J usage is TRBJ1-2; tentatively, D is TRBD1 (5 bases). The germline gives CDR1 MNHEY, CDR2 SVGAGI. V lost 5 bases and J lost 3, with 16 bases in between. This CDR3 region has 15 residues. The CDR3, as DNA: TGTGCCAGCAGTAAGAACGGGGGAGGGGACTATGGCTACACCTTC. Protein: CASSKNGGGDYGYTF.

The V and J genes are TRBV21-1 and TRBJ2-1. TRBV21-1 corresponds to a pseudogene. This CDR3 contains 14 residues. For the CDR3, the DNA is TGTGCCAGCAGCAAAGGGGGTCCGAACAATGAGCAGTTCTTC. This gives the protein CASSKGGPNNEQFF.

V is TRBV30 and J is TRBJ1-5, with D unclear. The length of the CDR3 is 12 residues. The V gene lost 2 bases and the J gene lost 11 bases, with 13 bases spanning the gap. Germline CDR1 GTSNPN, CDR2 SVGIG (reference sequence). The CDR3 is CAWSPGDGAQHF. In DNA, the CDR3 is TGTGCCTGGAGTCCAGGCGACGGGGCCCAGCATTTT.

The chain joins TRBV10-3 to TRBJ1-1; D not certain. The CDR3 is 12 amino acids. V was trimmed by 6 bases and J by 4 bases, leaving 9 bases between them. The V gene's germline CDR1 is ENHRY and CDR2 SYGVKD. This CDR3 is CAIREYSTEAFF. The CDR3 region has the DNA TGTGCCATCAGAGAATATAGCACTGAAGCTTTCTTT.

As DNA, the CDR3 is TGTGCCAGCTCACCCCTACAAAATCAGCCCCAGCATTTT. Its protein is CASSPLQNQPQHF. The V call is TRBV18, the J call TRBJ1-5; D uncertain. The V gene lost 3 bases and the J gene lost 4 bases, with 7 bases spanning the gap. The CDR3 loop spans 13 amino acids. The germline V gene encodes CDR1 KGHSH and CDR2 LQKENI.